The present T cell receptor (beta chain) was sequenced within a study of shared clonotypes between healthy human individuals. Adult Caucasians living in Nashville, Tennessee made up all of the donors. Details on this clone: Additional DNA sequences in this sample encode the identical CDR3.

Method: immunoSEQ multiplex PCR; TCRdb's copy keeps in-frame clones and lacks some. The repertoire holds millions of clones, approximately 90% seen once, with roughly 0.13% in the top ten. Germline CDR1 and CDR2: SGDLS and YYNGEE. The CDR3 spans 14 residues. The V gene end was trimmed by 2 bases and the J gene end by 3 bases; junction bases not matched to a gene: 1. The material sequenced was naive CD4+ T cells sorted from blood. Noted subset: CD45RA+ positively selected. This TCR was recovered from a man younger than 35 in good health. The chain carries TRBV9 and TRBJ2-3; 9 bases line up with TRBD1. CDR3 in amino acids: CASSVGTGTDTQYF. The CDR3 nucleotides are TGTGCCAGCAGCGTCGGGACAGGGACAGATACGCAGTATTTT.